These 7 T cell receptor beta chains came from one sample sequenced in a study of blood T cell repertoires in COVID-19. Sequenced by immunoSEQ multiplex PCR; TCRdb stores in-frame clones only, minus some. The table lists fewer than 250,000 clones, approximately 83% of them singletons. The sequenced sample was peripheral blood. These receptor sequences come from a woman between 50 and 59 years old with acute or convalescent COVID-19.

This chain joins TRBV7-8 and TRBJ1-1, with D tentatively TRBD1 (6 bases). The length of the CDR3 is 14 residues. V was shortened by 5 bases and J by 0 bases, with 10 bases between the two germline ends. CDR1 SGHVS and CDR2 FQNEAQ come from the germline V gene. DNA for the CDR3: TGTGCCAGCAGCGACAGGTGGCTGAACACTGAAGCTTTCTTT. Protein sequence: CASSDRWLNTEAFF.

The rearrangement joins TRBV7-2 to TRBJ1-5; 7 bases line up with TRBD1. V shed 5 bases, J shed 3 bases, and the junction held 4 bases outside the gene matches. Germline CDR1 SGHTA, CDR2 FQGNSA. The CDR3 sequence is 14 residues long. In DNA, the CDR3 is TGTGCCAGCAGCGAGACAGGGTCCAATCAGCCCCAGCATTTT. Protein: CASSETGSNQPQHF.

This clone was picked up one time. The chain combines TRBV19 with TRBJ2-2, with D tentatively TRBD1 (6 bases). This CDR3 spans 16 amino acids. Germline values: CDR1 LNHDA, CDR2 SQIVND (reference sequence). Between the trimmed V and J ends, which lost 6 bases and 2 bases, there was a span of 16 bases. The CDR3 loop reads CASRPMGAENTGELFF. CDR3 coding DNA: TGTGCCAGTAGGCCCATGGGGGCGGAAAACACCGGGGAGCTGTTTTTT.

The CDR3 coding sequence is TGTGCCAGCAGCTCAACAGGCGGCTATGGCTACACCTTC. Translating it yields CASSSTGGYGYTF. The chain combines TRBV7-9 with TRBJ1-2; D possibly corresponds to TRBD1 (5 bases). Trimming cost V 4 bases and J 4 bases, with 10 bases left between them. Germline assignment: CDR1 SEHNR and CDR2 FQNEAQ (reference sequence). The CDR3 is 13 amino acids.

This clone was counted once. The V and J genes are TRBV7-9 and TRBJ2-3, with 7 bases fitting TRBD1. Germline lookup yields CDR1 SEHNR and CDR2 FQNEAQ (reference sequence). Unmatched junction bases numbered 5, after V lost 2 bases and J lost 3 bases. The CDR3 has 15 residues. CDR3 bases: TGTGCCAGCAGCTTACGGGACAGTGCTACAGATACGCAGTATTTT. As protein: CASSLRDSATDTQYF.

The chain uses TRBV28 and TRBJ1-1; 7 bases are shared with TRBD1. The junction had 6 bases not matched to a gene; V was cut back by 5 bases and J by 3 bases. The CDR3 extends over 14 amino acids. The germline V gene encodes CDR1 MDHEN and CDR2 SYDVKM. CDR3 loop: CASSPRGPYTEAFF. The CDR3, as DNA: TGTGCCAGCAGTCCAAGGGGGCCCTACACTGAAGCTTTCTTT.

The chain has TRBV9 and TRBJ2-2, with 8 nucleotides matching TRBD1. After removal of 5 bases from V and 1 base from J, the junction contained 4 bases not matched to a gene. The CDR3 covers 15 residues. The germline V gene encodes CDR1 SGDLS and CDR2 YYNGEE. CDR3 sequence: CASSDGTGNTGELFF. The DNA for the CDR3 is TGTGCCAGCAGTGACGGGACAGGGAACACCGGGGAGCTGTTTTTT.